These 24 T cell receptor beta chains came from one sample sequenced in a study of OX40 agonist ivuxolimab in advanced cancers. Libraries were prepared through the immunoSEQ multiplex PCR assay. TCRdb took over this immuneACCESS table, retaining in-frame rearrangements with V and J assigned. Such tables are incomplete; in checked studies, under half of the missing clones stem from an unresolved V gene, and the remainder is unexplained. Recorded for this sample are some 80,000 clones; approximately 85% of them occurred a single time. The top ten hold around 2.3% of the sample. Sequences were derived from CD4+ or CD8+ T cells sorted from blood, sampled in a trial of the OX40 agonist ivuxolimab. The receptors here all came from an adult with an advanced solid tumor such as melanoma, head and neck, liver or kidney cancer.

The chain recombines TRBV11-2 with TRBJ1-2; TRBD1 might be the D (5 bases). Trimming took 4 bases from V and 8 from J, leaving 23 bases between them. The CDR3 totals 16 residues. CDR1 and CDR2 (germline): SGHAT, FQNNGV. CDR3 sequence reads: CASSSDPAGHVSGYTF. CDR3 bases: TGTGCCAGCAGCTCCGACCCTGCAGGACATGTTAGCGGCTACACCTTC.

V gene TRBV27 combines with J gene TRBJ1-1; TRBD1 matches 8 bases. CDR1 is MNHEY, CDR2 SMNVEV, per germline (reference sequence). This CDR3 is 14 amino acids long. Germline trimming cut 3 bases from V and 4 bases from J; bases unmatched to any gene: 4. The CDR3 sequence is CASSLGQATTEAFF. The CDR3 coding sequence is TGTGCCAGCAGTTTGGGACAGGCCACCACTGAAGCTTTCTTT.

This sequence joins TRBV7-2 and TRBJ1-3, with D possibly TRBD1 on 5 matching bases. This CDR3 is built from 15 residues. With 0 bases removed from V and 4 bases from J, the gap between germline ends came to 10 bases. Per germline, CDR1 SGHTA and CDR2 FQGNSA. The CDR3 region is CASSLAATAGNTIYF. For the CDR3, the DNA is TGTGCCAGCAGCTTAGCAGCGACAGCCGGAAACACCATATATTTT.

This chain uses TRBV7-2 with TRBJ1-2; D uncertain. The germline V gene has CDR1 SGHTA and CDR2 FQGNSA. The CDR3 has 15 amino acids. The V end lost 5 bases, the J end lost 0 bases, and 13 bases lay between the germline ends. CDR3 in DNA: TGTGCCAGCAGCCCAGGATGGACTTCTAACTATGGCTACACCTTC. It is translated as CASSPGWTSNYGYTF.

The rearrangement links TRBV7-2 to TRBJ1-1, with D perhaps TRBD1 (5 bases). Germline CDR1 and CDR2: SGHTA and FQGNSA. V lost 1 base and J lost 6, with 12 bases in between. The CDR3 spans 14 residues. The CDR3 protein is CASSLVGGMAEAFF. Here the CDR3 DNA reads TGTGCCAGCAGCTTAGTCGGGGGGATGGCTGAAGCTTTCTTT.

This clone occurred a few times. V is TRBV9 and J is TRBJ2-7; 9 positions agree with TRBD1. The CDR3 totals 14 residues. V trimming: 0 bases; J trimming: 5 bases; junction bases outside the gene matches: 3. Looked up from germline, CDR1 is SGDLS and CDR2 is YYNGEE. The CDR3 DNA sequence: TGTGCCAGCAGCGTAGGAGGACAGGGGAACGAGCAGTACTTC. This encodes CASSVGGQGNEQYF.

The V gene is TRBV18, the J gene TRBJ2-3, with a tentative D call TRBD2 (7 bases). V lost 5 bases, J lost 2 bases, and 11 bases lay in between. CDR1 and CDR2 (germline): KGHSH, LQKENI. The CDR3 consists of 14 residues. In DNA form, the CDR3 reads TGTGCCAGCTCAGCGGGGGCCTTCACAGATACGCAGTATTTT. Protein: CASSAGAFTDTQYF.

V usage is TRBV6-6 and J usage is TRBJ1-5, with TRBD1 identical over 8 bases. Germline trimming cut 5 bases from V and 5 bases from J; bases unmatched to any gene: 11. CDR1 is MNHNY and CDR2 is SVGAGI in the germline V gene (reference sequence). CDR3 length: 16 residues. DNA for the CDR3: TGTGCCAGCAGTCGGGACAGGACCCCTGATGATCAGCCCCAGCATTTT. Translated: CASSRDRTPDDQPQHF.

The chain employs TRBV7-9 and TRBJ2-3; 8 nucleotides line up with TRBD2. The CDR3 runs 16 residues. Unmatched junction bases numbered 11, after V lost 6 bases and J lost 3 bases. Germline V lookup: CDR1 SEHNR, CDR2 FQNEAQ (reference sequence). The CDR3 region is CASSTLGGLATDTQYF. CDR3 DNA sequence: TGTGCCAGCAGTACATTGGGAGGACTAGCTACAGATACGCAGTATTTT. Using reference TRBV7-9 and TRBJ2-3 for the parts outside the CDR3, the full variable domain is DTGVSQNPRHKITKRGQNVTFRCDPISEHNRLYWYRQTLGQGPEFLTYFQNEAQLEKSRLLSDRFSAERPKGSFSTLEIQRTEQGDSAMYLCASSTLGGLATDTQYFGPGTRLTVL.

The J gene is TRBJ2-4, the V gene TRBV28, with TRBD2 matching 10 bases. Looked up from germline, CDR1 is MDHEN and CDR2 is SYDVKM. CDR3 length equals 14 residues. J was trimmed by 9 bases and V by 6 bases; bases with no gene match: 8. The CDR3 protein is CASRAGGGQIIQYF. The CDR3 nucleotides read TGTGCCAGCAGAGCGGGGGGGGGACAAATCATTCAGTACTTC.

This clone was counted between two and nine times. The V call is TRBV29-1, the J call TRBJ1-4; 7 nucleotides agree with TRBD1. V gave up 8 bases and J gave up 5 bases; unmatched junction bases: 8. Germline CDR1 SQVTM, CDR2 ANQGSEA. This CDR3 has 13 residues. CDR3 sequence reads: CSFRGVGNEKLFF. In DNA form, the CDR3 reads TGCAGCTTCAGGGGGGTGGGGAATGAAAAACTGTTTTTT.

The V and J genes are TRBV6-4 and TRBJ1-1; D not resolved. The CDR3 runs 13 residues. The germline V and J ends were trimmed by 8 bases and 2 bases, with 12 bases remaining between them. Germline CDR1 is MRHNA and CDR2 is SNTAGT. The CDR3 bases are TGTGCCAGCTCGGACGGAATAAACACTGAAGCTTTCTTT. Translated, it gives CASSDGINTEAFF.

The chain links TRBV30 to TRBJ1-6; D uncertain. This CDR3 contains 15 residues. Trimming pared 0 bases from V and 8 bases from J, leaving 14 bases between. Germline V gives CDR1 GTSNPN, CDR2 SVGIG (reference sequence). CDR3 in amino acids: CAWSVRFPVDSPLHF. CDR3 bases: TGTGCCTGGAGTGTACGATTTCCGGTGGATTCACCCCTCCACTTT.

The chain has TRBV5-5 and TRBJ2-7, with a tentative D call TRBD1 (6 bases). CDR1 and CDR2 from the germline V gene are SGHKS and YYEKEE (reference sequence). The CDR3 sequence is 15 residues long. V gave up 0 bases and J gave up 5 bases, with 15 bases separating them. As DNA, the CDR3 is TGTGCCAGCAGCTTGGCCCGTGGGGGCCAACACGAGCAGTACTTC. Translated: CASSLARGGQHEQYF. The full variable domain, in which reference TRBV5-5 and TRBJ2-7 provide the parts outside the CDR3, is DAGVTQSPTHLIKTRGQQVTLRCSPISGHKSVSWYQQVLGQGPQFIFQYYEKEERGRGNFPDRFSARQFPNYSSELNVNALLLGDSALYLCASSLARGGQHEQYFGPGTRLTVT.

The chain employs TRBV5-1 and TRBJ1-1; D is perhaps TRBD1 (5 bases). V shed 0 bases and J shed 1 base, with 10 bases lying between them. The CDR3 runs to 15 residues. The germline CDR1 and CDR2 sequences are SGHRS and YFSETQ. DNA for the CDR3: TGCGCCAGCAGCTTGGTTTCCGGGGCGAACACTGAAGCTTTCTTT. Residues: CASSLVSGANTEAFF.

This chain links TRBV7-6 with TRBJ2-1; 7 bases are a match to TRBD2. The V gene end was trimmed by 2 bases and the J gene end by 2 bases; junction bases not matched to a gene: 3. There are 15 residues in the CDR3. Looked up from germline, CDR1 is SGHVS and CDR2 is FNYEAQ. The CDR3 nucleotides are TGTGCCAGCAGCTTAAACGCGGGGGCCTACAATGAGCAGTTCTTC. Amino acid sequence: CASSLNAGAYNEQFF.

V usage is TRBV7-2 and J usage is TRBJ2-4; D assignment may be TRBD1 or TRBD2 (5 bases each). V shed 5 bases and J shed 0 bases, with 14 bases lying between them. The CDR3 has 16 amino acids. Germline V CDR1 and CDR2: SGHTA, FQGNSA. CDR3 DNA sequence: TGTGCCAGCAGCGACCGGGACCACGTAGCCAAAAACATTCAGTACTTC. Its translation is CASSDRDHVAKNIQYF.

V gene TRBV7-9 combines with J gene TRBJ2-1, with TRBD1 matching over 9 bases. This CDR3 spans 18 amino acids. The germline V gene encodes CDR1 SEHNR and CDR2 FQNEAQ (reference sequence). J lost 6 bases, V lost 0 bases, and 12 bases had no gene match. The CDR3: CASSLAWDRVESGNEQFF. Here the CDR3 DNA reads TGTGCCAGCAGCTTAGCGTGGGACAGGGTTGAATCAGGCAATGAGCAGTTCTTC.

V is TRBV18 and J is TRBJ1-3, with 11 bases aligning to TRBD1. The germline V gene has CDR1 KGHSH and CDR2 LQKENI. CDR3 size: 17 residues. Trimming removed 3 bases from V and 1 base from J; junction bases left unmatched: 5. CDR3 residues: CASSPQGQGASGNTIYF. The CDR3 nucleotides are TGTGCCAGCTCACCCCAAGGACAGGGGGCGTCTGGAAACACCATATATTTT. Complete variable domain (other parts from reference TRBV18 and TRBJ1-3): NAGVMQNPRHLVRRRGQEARLRCSPMKGHSHVYWYRQLPEEGLKFMVYLQKENIIDESGMPKERFSAEFPKEGPSILRIQQVVRGDSAAYFCASSPQGQGASGNTIYFGEGSWLTVV.

V gene TRBV14 combines with J gene TRBJ2-7; D unclear. CDR3 size: 14 residues. Trimming took off 1 base at V and 1 base at J, with 8 bases between the two ends. The germline gives CDR1 SGHDN, CDR2 FVKESK. CDR3 nucleotides: TGTGCCAGCAGCCAAGTTCCGGAGTCCTACGAGCAGTACTTC. Amino acid sequence: CASSQVPESYEQYF.

The chain couples TRBV11-1 to TRBJ1-2, with 8 bases lining up with TRBD1. V lost 3 bases to trimming and J lost 8 bases; unmatched junction nucleotides: 2. The CDR3 totals 12 residues. Germline V gene lookup returns CDR1 SGHAT and CDR2 FQDESV (reference sequence). CDR3 amino acids: CASSFRDRGYTF. For the CDR3, the DNA is TGTGCCAGCAGCTTCCGGGACAGGGGCTACACCTTC.

Concerning this clone: The germline gene is not matched at one end of the junction; a read error may be the cause. The CDR3 coding sequence is TGTGCTAGCAGCTTAGGGCAGGGGGGAGGTGAGCAGTTCTTC. Its translation is CASSLGQGGGEQFF. The chain joins TRBV7-7 to TRBJ2-1, with TRBD1 as a possible D gene (7 bases). CDR3 size: 14 residues. Germline V lookup: CDR1 SSHAT, CDR2 FNYEAQ (reference sequence).

The sample holds a few counts of this clone. The CDR3 protein is CASSLDASSYNEQFF. CDR3 coding DNA: TGTGCCAGCAGCTTAGATGCTAGCTCCTACAATGAGCAGTTCTTC. This chain connects TRBV7-2 to TRBJ2-1; no clear D gene. The CDR3 sequence is 15 residues long. V lost 1 base and J 0 bases, leaving 7 bases between the germline ends. Germline V gives CDR1 SGHTA, CDR2 FQGNSA. The complete variable domain, with remaining parts taken from reference TRBV7-2 and TRBJ2-1, reads GAGVSQSPSNKVTEKGKDVELRCDPISGHTALYWYRQSLGQGLEFLIYFQGNSAPDKSGLPSDRFSAERTGGSVSTLTIQRTQQEDSAVYLCASSLDASSYNEQFFGPGTRLTVL.

This clone appeared a few times. The chain combines TRBV4-1 with TRBJ1-5, with D unresolved. V was clipped by 0 bases and J by 8 bases, with 8 bases between them. The length of the CDR3 is 13 residues. Germline CDR1 reads MGHRA; CDR2 reads YSYEKL. The CDR3 DNA reads as TGCGCCAGCAGCCAAGAGGTACGGGAGCCCCAGCATTTT. This gives the protein CASSQEVREPQHF.